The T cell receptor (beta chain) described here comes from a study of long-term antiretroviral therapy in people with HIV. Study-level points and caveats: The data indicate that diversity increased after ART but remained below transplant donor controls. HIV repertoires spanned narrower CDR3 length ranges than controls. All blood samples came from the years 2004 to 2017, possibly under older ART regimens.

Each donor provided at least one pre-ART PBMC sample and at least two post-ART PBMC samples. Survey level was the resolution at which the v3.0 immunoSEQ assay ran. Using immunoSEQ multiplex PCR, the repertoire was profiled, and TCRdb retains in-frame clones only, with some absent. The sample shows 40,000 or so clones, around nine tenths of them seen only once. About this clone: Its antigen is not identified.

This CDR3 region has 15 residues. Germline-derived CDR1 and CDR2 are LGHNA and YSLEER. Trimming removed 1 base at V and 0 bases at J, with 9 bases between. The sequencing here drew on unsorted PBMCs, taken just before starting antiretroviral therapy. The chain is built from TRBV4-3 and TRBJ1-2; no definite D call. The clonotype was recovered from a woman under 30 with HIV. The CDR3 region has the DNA TGCGCCAGCAGCCAAGGAACGGCCTCTAACTATGGCTACACCTTC. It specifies CASSQGTASNYGYTF.